Included here is one T cell receptor beta chain sequence, with context. The antigen remains unidentified. Germline CDR1 reads GTSNPN; CDR2 reads SVGIG (reference sequence). The CDR3 extends over 16 amino acids. Trimming removed 2 bases from V and 2 bases from J, with 16 bases in between. Assay used: immunoSEQ multiplex PCR; TCRdb lists only in-frame clones, some missing. The sample carries 120,000 or so clones, roughly 84% recorded once. The source of the sample is a study of T cell responses to AZD1222 COVID-19 vaccine. Study outcomes and limitations: Spike-wide vaccine-associated CD4 TCRs dominated at 160-218 and 743-854. As reported, nearly half of all spike-specific TCRs target variant regions that are unmutated. Donor demographics were predominantly white British with a female majority; clonal diversity may be underestimated. Baseline seropositives among AZD1222 recipients totaled only 5 or 6.

Sequences were derived from peripheral blood, sampled on day 0 of AZD1222 vaccination. V and J are TRBV30 and TRBJ1-5, with D possibly matching TRBD1 (5 bases). The TCR was taken from an adult in good health. CDR3: CAWSQSVGDGNQPQHF. The CDR3 DNA reads as TGTGCCTGGAGTCAGTCGGTAGGGGACGGCAATCAGCCCCAGCATTTT.